Described below is a single TCR beta chain sequence and its context. Relative to the germline gene, one junction end is altered; a read error may explain this. These data belong to a study of glioma-infiltrating T cells. In the study overall: Low-grade gliomas were grade II; glioblastomas were grade IV at initial diagnosis. About 1 million peripheral T cells were targeted at 4.5- to 10-fold coverage. Dexamethasone exposure before glioma surgery was limited to six or fewer days.

Amplification of TCR alpha and beta CDR3 regions from RNA used iRepertoire nested multiplex PCR. Input was roughly 85-400 ng of tissue mRNA or PBMC total RNA. Each CDR3 protein gets one entry after TCRdb re-called the multiplex PCR reads with MiXCR. The data show more than 350,000 distinct CDR3 sequences, roughly two fifths seen once. Germline V gene data show CDR1 as SGHNT and CDR2 as YYREEE (reference sequence). The CDR3 extends over 14 amino acids. The gene calls are TRBV5-4 and TRBJ2-7; 13 bases line up with TRBD2. The receptor's source is a human donor with low-grade glioma or glioblastoma, undergoing nonglioma brain surgery, or in good health (not recorded which). Input material: glioma tissue, nonneoplastic brain tissue, or PBMCs (not recorded which). The CDR3 spells CASSVGLAGYDQYF. CDR3 in DNA: TGTGCCAGCAGCGTGGGACTAGCGGGGTACGATCAGTACTTC.